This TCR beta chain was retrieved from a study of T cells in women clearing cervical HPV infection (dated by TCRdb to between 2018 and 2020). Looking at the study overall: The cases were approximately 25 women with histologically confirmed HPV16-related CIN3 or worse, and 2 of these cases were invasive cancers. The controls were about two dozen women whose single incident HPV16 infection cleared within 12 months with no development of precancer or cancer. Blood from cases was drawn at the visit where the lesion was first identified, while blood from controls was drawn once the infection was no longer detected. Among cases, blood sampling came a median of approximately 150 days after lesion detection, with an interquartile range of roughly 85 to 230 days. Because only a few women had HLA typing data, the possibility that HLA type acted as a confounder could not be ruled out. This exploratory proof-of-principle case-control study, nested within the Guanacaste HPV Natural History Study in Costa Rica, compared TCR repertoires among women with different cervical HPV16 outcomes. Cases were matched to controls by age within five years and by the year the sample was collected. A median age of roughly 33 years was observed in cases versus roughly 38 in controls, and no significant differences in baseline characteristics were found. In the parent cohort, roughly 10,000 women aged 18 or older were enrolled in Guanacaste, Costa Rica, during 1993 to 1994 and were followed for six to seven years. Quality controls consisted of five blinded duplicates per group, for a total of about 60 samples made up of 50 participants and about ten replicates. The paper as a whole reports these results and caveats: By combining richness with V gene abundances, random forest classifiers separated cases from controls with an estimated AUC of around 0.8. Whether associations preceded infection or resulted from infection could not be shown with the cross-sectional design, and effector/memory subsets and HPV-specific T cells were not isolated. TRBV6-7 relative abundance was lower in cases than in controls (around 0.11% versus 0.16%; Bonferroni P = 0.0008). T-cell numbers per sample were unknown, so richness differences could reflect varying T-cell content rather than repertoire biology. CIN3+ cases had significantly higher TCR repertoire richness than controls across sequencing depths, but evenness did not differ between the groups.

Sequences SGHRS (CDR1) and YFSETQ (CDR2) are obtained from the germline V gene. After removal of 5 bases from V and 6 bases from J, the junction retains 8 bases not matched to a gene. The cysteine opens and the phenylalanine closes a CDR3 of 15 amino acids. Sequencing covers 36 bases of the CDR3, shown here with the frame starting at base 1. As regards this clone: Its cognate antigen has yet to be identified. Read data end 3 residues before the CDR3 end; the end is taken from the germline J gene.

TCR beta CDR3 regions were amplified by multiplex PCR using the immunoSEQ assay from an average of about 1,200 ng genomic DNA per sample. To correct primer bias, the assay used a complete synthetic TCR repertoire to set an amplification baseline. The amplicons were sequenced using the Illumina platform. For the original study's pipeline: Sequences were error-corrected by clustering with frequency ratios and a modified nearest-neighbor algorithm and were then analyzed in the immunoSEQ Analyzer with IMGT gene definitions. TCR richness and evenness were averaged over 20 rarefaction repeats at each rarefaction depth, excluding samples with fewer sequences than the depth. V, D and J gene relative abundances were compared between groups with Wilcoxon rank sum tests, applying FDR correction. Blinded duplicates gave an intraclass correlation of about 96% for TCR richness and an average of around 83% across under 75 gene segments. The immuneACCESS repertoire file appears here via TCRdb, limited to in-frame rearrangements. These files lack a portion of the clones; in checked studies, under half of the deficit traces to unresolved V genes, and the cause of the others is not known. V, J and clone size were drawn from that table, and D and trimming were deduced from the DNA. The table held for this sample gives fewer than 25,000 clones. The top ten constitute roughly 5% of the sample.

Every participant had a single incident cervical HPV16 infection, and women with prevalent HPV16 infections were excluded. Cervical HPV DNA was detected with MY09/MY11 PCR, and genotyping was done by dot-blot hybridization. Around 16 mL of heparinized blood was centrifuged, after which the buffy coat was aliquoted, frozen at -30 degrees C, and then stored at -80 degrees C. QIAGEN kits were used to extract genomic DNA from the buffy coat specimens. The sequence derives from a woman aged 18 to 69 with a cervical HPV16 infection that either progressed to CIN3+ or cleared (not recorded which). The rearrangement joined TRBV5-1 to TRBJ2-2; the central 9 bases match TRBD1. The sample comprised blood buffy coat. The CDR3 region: CASSWDRAVSGELFF. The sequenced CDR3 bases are TGCGCCAGCAGTTGGGACAGGGCGGTCTCCGGGGAG.